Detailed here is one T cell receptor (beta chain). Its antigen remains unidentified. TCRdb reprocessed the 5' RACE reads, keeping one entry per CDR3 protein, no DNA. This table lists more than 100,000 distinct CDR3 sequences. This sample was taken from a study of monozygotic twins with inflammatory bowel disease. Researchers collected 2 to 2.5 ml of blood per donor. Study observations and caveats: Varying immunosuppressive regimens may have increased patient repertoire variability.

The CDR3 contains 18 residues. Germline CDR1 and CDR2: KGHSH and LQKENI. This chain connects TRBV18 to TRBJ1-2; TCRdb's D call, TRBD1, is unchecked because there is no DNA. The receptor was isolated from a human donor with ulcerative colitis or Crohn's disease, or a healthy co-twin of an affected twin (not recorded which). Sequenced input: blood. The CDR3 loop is CASSPTQGQGRSTDGYSF.